The source of this T cell receptor (beta chain) is a study of T-cell memory formation after mild COVID-19. In this sample, this clonotype turned up many times. The antigen is not known. Regarding the study as a whole: Clones contracting over day 15 to 85 were CD4/CD8 balanced, with later expanders leaning CD4+. The pre-infection memory compartment contained some responding clones, suggesting cross-reactive memory joined. Researchers report contracting CD4+ clones mostly in CM and EM, with CD8+ clones in EMRA.

Constant-segment primers were used for 5'RACE, and the resulting TCR alpha and TCR beta cDNA libraries carried sample barcodes and UMIs. TCRdb fed the 5' RACE reads into MiXCR, producing one record per CDR3 protein. This sample yields approximately 150,000 distinct CDR3 sequences, of which 10% to 15% are seen a single time; about 3.6% belongs to the top ten. Germline CDR1 reads LNHNV; CDR2 reads YYDKDF (reference sequence). CDR3 length: 14 amino acids. Deletions cut 1 base from V and 1 base from J, with 7 bases between. The sequenced sample was PBMCs or a T cell subset sorted from them (not recorded which). J is TRBJ1-2 and V is TRBV15; no firm D call. This TCR came from a man between 18 and 35 years old who had mild COVID-19 (a few samples of this study predate the infection). Cell type and time point are not known. The CDR3 bases are TGTGCCACCAGCAGAGCCGGCTTTAACTATGGCTACACCTTC. Its protein is CATSRAGFNYGYTF. The full variable domain, in which reference TRBV15 and TRBJ1-2 provide the parts outside the CDR3, is DAMVIQNPRYQVTQFGKPVTLSCSQTLNHNVMYWYQQKSSQAPKLLFHYYDKDFNNEADTPDNFQSRRPNTSFCFLDIRSPGLGDTAMYLCATSRAGFNYGYTFGSGTRLTVV.